Sequencing of this TCR beta chain was carried out in a study of monozygotic twins with inflammatory bowel disease. A 6-nucleotide sample barcode was carried by the UMIs, which template switching added. TCRalpha and TCRbeta cDNA went through nested PCRs of roughly 15 and 9 cycles, two in total. From its re-call of the 5' RACE reads, TCRdb lists each CDR3 protein once, without DNA. Its table lists 350,000 to 550,000 distinct CDR3 sequences. This CDR3 contains 11 residues. CDR1 and CDR2 (germline): SGHDT, YYEEEE. Sequencing input: blood. V is TRBV5-6 and J is TRBJ1-2. The clonotype comes from a human donor with ulcerative colitis or Crohn's disease, or a healthy co-twin of an affected twin (not recorded which). CDR3 amino acids: CASSFDAGYTF.